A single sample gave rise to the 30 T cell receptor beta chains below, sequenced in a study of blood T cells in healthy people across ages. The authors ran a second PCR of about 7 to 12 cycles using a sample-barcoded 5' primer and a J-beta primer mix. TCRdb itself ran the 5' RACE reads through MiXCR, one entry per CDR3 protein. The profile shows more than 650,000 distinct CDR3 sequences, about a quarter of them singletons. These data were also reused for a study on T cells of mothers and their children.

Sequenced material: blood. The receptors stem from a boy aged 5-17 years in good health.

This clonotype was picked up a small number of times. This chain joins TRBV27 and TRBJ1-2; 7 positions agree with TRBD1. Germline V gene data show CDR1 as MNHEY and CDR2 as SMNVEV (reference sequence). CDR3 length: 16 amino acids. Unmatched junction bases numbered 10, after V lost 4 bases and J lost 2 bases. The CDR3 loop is CASSSGDSAWNYGYTF. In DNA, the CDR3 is TGTGCCAGCAGTTCGGGGGACAGCGCCTGGAACTATGGCTACACCTTC.

The CDR3: CASSLALTGVGSQPQHF. DNA for the CDR3: TGTGCCAGCAGCTTAGCGCTTACAGGGGTCGGGAGCCAGCCCCAGCATTTT. The chain recombines TRBV7-9 with TRBJ1-5; 7 nucleotides align to TRBD1. CDR1 and CDR2 from the germline V gene are SEHNR and FQNEAQ (reference sequence). This CDR3 contains 17 residues. Trimming took 0 bases from V and 7 from J; bases not matched to a gene: 12.

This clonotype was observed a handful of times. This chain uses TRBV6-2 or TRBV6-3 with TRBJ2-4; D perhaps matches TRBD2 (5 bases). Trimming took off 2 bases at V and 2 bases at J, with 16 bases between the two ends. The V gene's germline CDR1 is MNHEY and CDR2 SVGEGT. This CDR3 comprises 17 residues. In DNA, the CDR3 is TGTGCCAGCAGTTACGTGTCGGGGTTAAGCTCCAAAAACATTCAGTACTTC. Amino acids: CASSYVSGLSSKNIQYF.

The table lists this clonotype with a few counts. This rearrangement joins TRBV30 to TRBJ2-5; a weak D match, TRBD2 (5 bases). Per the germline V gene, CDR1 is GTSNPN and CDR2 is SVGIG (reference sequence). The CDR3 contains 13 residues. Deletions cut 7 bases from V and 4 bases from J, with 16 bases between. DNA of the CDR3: TGTGCCTTCTCACGGGGTTTTTCAGAGACCCAGTACTTC. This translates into CAFSRGFSETQYF.

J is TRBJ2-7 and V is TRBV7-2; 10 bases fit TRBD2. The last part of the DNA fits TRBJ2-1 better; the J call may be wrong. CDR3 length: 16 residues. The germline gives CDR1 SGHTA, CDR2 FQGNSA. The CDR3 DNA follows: TGTGCCAGCAGCTTAGGGTTTAGCGGGGGGACCTATGAGCAGTTCTTC. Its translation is CASSLGFSGGTYEQFF.

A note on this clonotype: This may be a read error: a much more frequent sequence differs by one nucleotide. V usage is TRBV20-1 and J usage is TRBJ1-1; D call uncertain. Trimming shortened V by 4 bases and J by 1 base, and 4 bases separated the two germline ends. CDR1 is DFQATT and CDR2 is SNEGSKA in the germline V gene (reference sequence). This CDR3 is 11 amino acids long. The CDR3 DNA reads TGCAGTGCTACACAGAACACTGAAGCTTTCTTT. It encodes CSATQNTEAFF.

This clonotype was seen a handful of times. The CDR3: CASLAGNYGYTF. CDR3 nucleotide sequence: TGTGCCAGCCTGGCAGGGAACTATGGCTACACCTTC. The genes are TRBV18 and TRBJ1-2, with D maybe TRBD1 (5 bases). The germline V gene encodes CDR1 KGHSH and CDR2 LQKENI. Trimming stripped 8 bases from V and 2 bases from J, with 9 bases between. The CDR3 is made up of 12 amino acids.

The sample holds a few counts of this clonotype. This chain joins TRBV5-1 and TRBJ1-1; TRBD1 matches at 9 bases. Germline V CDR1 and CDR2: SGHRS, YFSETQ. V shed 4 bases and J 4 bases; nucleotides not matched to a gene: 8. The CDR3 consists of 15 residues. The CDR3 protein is CASSRDRDTLTEAFF. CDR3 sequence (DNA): TGCGCCAGCAGCCGGGACAGGGATACGCTCACTGAAGCTTTCTTT.

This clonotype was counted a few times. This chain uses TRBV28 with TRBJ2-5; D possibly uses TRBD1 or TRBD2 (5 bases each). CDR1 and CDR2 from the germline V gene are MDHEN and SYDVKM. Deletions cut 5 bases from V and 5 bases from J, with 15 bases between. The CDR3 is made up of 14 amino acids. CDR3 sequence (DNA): TGTGCCAGCAGTCTATTCAGGGAGAAGGAGACCCAGTACTTC. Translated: CASSLFREKETQYF.

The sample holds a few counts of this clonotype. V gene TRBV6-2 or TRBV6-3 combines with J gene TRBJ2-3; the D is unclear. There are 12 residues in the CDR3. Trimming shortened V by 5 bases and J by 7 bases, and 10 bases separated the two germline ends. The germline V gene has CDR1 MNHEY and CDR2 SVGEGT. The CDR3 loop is CASSDPDNTQYF. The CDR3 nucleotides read TGTGCCAGCAGTGATCCAGATAATACGCAGTATTTT.

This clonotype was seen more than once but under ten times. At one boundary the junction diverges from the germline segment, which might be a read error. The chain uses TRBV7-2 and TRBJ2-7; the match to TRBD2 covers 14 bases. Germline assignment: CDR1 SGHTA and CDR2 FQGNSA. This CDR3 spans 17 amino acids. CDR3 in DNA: TGTGCCGGCAGCCCCGGACTAGCGGGGGGCCTCTCCTACGAGCAGTACTTC. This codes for CAGSPGLAGGLSYEQYF. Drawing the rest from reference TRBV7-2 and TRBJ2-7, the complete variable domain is GAGVSQSPSNKVTEKGKDVELRCDPISGHTALYWYRQSLGQGLEFLIYFQGNSAPDKSGLPSDRFSAERTGGSVSTLTIQRTQQEDSAVYLCAGSPGLAGGLSYEQYFGPGTRLTVT.

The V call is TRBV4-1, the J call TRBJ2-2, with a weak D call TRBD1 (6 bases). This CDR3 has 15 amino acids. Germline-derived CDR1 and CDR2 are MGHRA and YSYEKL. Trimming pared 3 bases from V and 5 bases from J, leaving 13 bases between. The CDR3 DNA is TGCGCCAGCAGCCAGGGCTCTCAGGGGACCGGGGAGCTGTTTTTT. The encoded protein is CASSQGSQGTGELFF.

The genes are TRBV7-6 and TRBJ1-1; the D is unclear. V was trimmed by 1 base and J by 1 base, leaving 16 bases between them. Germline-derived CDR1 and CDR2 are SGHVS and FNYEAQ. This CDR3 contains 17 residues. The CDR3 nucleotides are TGTGCCAGCAGCTTAGAGTCGGGTTTTGGAGGGAACACTGAAGCTTTCTTT. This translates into CASSLESGFGGNTEAFF.

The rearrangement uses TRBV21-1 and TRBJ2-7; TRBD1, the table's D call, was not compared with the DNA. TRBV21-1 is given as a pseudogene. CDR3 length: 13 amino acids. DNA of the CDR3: TGTGCCAGCAGCAAAGTCAGGGTCTACGAGCAGTACTTC. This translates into CASSKVRVYEQYF.

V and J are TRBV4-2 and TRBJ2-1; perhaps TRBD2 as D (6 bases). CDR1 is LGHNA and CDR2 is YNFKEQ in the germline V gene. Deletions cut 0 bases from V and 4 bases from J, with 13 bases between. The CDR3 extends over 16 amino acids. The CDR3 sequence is CASSQEIGGQYNEQFF. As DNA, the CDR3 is TGTGCCAGCAGCCAAGAGATCGGAGGGCAATACAATGAGCAGTTCTTC.

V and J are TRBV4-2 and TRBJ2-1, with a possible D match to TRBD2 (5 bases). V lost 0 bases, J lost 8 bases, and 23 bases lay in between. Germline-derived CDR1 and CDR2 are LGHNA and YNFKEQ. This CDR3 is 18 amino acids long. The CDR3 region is CASSQEVGAALGTDEQFF. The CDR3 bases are TGTGCCAGCAGCCAAGAGGTGGGAGCGGCCCTGGGTACCGATGAGCAGTTCTTC.

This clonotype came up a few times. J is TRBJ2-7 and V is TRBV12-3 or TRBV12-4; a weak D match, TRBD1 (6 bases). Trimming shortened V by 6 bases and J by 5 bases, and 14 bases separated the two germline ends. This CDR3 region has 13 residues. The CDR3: CASRTTGTHEQYF. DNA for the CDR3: TGTGCCAGCAGGACCACAGGGACCCACGAGCAGTACTTC.

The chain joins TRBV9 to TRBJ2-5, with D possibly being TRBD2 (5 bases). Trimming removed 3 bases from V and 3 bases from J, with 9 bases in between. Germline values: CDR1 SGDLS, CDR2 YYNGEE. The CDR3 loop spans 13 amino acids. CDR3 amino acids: CASSGELKETQYF. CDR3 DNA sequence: TGTGCCAGCAGCGGGGAGTTAAAAGAGACCCAGTACTTC.

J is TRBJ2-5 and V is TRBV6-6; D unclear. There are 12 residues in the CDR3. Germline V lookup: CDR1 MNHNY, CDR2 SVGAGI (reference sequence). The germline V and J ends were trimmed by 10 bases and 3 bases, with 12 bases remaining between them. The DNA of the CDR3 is TGTGCCACCACCGTCCTAAAAGAGACCCAGTACTTC. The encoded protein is CATTVLKETQYF.

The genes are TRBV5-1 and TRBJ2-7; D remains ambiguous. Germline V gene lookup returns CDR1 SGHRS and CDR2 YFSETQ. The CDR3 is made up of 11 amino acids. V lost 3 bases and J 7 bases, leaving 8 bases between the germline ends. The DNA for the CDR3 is TGCGCCAGCAGCTCCTTCGGGGAGCAGTACTTC. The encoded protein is CASSSFGEQYF. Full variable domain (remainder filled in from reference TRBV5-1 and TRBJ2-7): KAGVTQTPRYLIKTRGQQVTLSCSPISGHRSVSWYQQTPGQGLQFLFEYFSETQRNKGNFPGRFSGRQFSNSRSEMNVSTLELGDSALYLCASSSFGEQYFGPGTRLTVT.

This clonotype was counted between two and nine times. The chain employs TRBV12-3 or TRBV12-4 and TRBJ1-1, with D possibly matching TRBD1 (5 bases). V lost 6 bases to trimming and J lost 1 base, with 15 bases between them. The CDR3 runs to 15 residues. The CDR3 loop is CASSLGGVGNTEAFF. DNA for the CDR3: TGTGCCAGCAGCCTGGGGGGAGTCGGGAACACTGAAGCTTTCTTT.

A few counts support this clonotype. The CDR3 DNA reads as TGCGCCAGCAGCCAAGGGGACAGGGGGCTTGAAAAACTGTTTTTT. It translates to CASSQGDRGLEKLFF. The chain couples TRBV4-1 to TRBJ1-4, with 12 bases that match TRBD1. Trimming removed 1 base from V and 7 bases from J; junction bases left unmatched: 1. Germline V gives CDR1 MGHRA, CDR2 YSYEKL. The CDR3 runs 15 residues.

CDR3 coding DNA: TGTGCCAGCAGTGAACGGGTTGCGGCTAGTCTAGCCAAAAACATTCAGTACTTC. Its protein is CASSERVAASLAKNIQYF. The chain couples TRBV6-1 to TRBJ2-4, with unresolved D. The ends were cut back, 2 bases at V and 0 bases at J, with 17 bases in the middle. The CDR3 totals 18 residues. CDR1 MNHNS and CDR2 SASEGT come from the germline V gene.

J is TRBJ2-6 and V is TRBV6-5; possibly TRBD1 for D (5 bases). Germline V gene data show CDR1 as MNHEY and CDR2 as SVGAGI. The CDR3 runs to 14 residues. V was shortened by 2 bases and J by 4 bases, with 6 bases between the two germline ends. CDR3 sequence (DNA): TGTGCCAGCAGTTACGGGGCCGGGGCCAACGTCCTGACTTTC. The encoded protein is CASSYGAGANVLTF.

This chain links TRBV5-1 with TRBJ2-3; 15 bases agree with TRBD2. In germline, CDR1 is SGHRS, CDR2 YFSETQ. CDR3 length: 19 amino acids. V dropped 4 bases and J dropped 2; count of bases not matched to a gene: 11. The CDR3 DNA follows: TGCGCCAGCAGCGATGTAGGGACTAGCGGGAGGCCGATCACAGATACGCAGTATTTT. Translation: CASSDVGTSGRPITDTQYF.

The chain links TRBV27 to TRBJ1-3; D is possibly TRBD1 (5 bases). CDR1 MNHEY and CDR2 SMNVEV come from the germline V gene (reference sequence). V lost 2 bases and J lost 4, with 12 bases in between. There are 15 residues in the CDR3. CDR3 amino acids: CASSLLGAEGNTIYF. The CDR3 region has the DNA TGTGCCAGCAGTTTACTAGGGGCGGAAGGAAACACCATATATTTT.

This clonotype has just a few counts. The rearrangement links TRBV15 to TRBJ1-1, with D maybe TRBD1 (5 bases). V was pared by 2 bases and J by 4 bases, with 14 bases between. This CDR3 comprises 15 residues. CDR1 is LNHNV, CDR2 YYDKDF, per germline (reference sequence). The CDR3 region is CATSRRTGGGTEAFF. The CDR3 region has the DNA TGTGCCACCAGCAGACGGACTGGCGGGGGCACTGAAGCTTTCTTT.

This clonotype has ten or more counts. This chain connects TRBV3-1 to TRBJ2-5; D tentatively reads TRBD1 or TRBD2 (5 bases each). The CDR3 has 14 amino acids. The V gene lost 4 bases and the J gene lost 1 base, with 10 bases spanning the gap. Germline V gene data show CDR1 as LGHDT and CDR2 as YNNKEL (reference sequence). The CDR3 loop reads CASSRGTGQETQYF. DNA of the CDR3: TGTGCCAGCAGCCGTGGGACGGGCCAAGAGACCCAGTACTTC.

The CDR3 region is CASSYSGSNQPQHF. CDR3 in DNA: TGTGCCAGCAGTTACTCAGGTAGCAATCAGCCCCAGCATTTT. This sequence joins TRBV6-5 and TRBJ1-5; no clear D gene. The CDR3 runs 14 residues. Trimming stripped 0 bases from V and 0 bases from J, with 3 bases between. The germline V gene encodes CDR1 MNHEY and CDR2 SVGAGI.

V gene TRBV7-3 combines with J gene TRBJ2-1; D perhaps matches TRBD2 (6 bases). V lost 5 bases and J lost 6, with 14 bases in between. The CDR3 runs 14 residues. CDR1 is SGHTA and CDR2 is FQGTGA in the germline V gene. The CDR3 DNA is TGTGCCAGCAGCCTTAGCGGCCTATCCAATGAGCAGTTCTTC. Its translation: CASSLSGLSNEQFF.